Below are 10 T cell receptor beta chains sequenced from a single sample in a study of response to subunit inactivated influenza vaccine. TCRdb used MiXCR to reprocess the RT-PCR reads, holding one entry per CDR3 protein. There are about 780,000 distinct CDR3 sequences in the sample; approximately 17% occur only once, and approximately 10% lies in the top ten. The sequencing used PBMCs from blood, collected around 5 days after vaccination. These receptors were taken from a man aged 50-60 years who received an inactivated influenza vaccine.

The chain couples TRBV4-1 to TRBJ2-1; unclear D gene. The CDR3 consists of 16 residues. Germline V lookup: CDR1 MGHRA, CDR2 YSYEKL. Trimming cost V 5 bases and J 2 bases, with 16 bases left between them. CDR3 in amino acids: CASSEGWQEAYNEQFF. DNA for the CDR3: TGCGCCAGCAGCGAAGGGTGGCAGGAAGCCTACAATGAGCAGTTCTTC.

The rearrangement joins TRBV5-1 to TRBJ2-5, with D maybe TRBD1 (6 bases). This CDR3 spans 15 amino acids. Germline CDR1 reads SGHRS; CDR2 reads YFSETQ. Trimming shortened V by 3 bases and J by 2 bases, and 14 bases separated the two germline ends. This CDR3 is CASSYKQGSQETQYF. Here the CDR3 DNA reads TGCGCCAGCAGCTACAAACAGGGTTCTCAAGAGACCCAGTACTTC.

This clonotype was picked up a small number of times. A junction end diverges from the germline sequence, so it may reflect a read error. The gene calls are TRBV20-1 and TRBJ2-3; 10 bases line up with TRBD2. This CDR3 comprises 14 residues. CDR1 and CDR2 from the germline V gene are DFQATT and SNEGSKA (reference sequence). The DNA of the CDR3 is TGCAGCGCTAGCGGGGGCCACCTCTCCCCTACGCAGTATTTT. This translates into CSASGGHLSPTQYF.

The chain recombines TRBV5-1 with TRBJ2-7; D may be TRBD1 (6 bases). This CDR3 has 13 residues. Trimming stripped 3 bases from V and 3 bases from J, with 10 bases between. The V gene's germline CDR1 is SGHRS and CDR2 YFSETQ. In nucleotides, the CDR3 is TGCGCCAGCAGCTACTACAGGGACTACGAGCAGTACTTC. Encoded protein: CASSYYRDYEQYF.

Only a few counts were recorded for this clonotype. This chain uses TRBV5-1 with TRBJ1-5, with TRBD1 as a possible D gene (5 bases). V was clipped by 0 bases and J by 5 bases, with 9 bases between them. Germline V lookup: CDR1 SGHRS, CDR2 YFSETQ. This CDR3 has 14 amino acids. CDR3 DNA sequence: TGCGCCAGCAGCTTGGAAGGGGTCGATCAGCCCCAGCATTTT. It is translated as CASSLEGVDQPQHF.

This clonotype appeared a few times. The chain carries TRBV20-1 and TRBJ2-5; 8 bases match TRBD2. The junction had 10 bases not matched to a gene; V was cut back by 5 bases and J by 2 bases. The CDR3 consists of 15 residues. CDR1 is DFQATT and CDR2 is SNEGSKA in the germline V gene (reference sequence). CDR3 amino acids: CSAGVTSGIQETQYF. CDR3 in DNA: TGCAGTGCTGGGGTTACTAGCGGTATACAAGAGACCCAGTACTTC.

This clonotype was found many times. The J gene is TRBJ2-2, the V gene TRBV29-1, with unresolved D. CDR1 and CDR2 from the germline V gene are SQVTM and ANQGSEA. The V end was cut by 4 bases, the J end by 2 bases, with 11 bases between. This CDR3 has 14 residues. The CDR3 spells CSVVGQSNTGELFF. The CDR3, as DNA: TGCAGCGTTGTAGGGCAGAGCAACACCGGGGAGCTGTTTTTT.

This chain joins TRBV4-2 and TRBJ2-2, with D unresolved. The CDR3 length is 15 residues. V shed 0 bases and J shed 7 bases, with 12 bases lying between them. Germline loops: CDR1 LGHNA, CDR2 YNFKEQ. The CDR3 spells CASSQDGIAIGELFF. As DNA, the CDR3 is TGTGCCAGCAGCCAAGATGGCATCGCGATCGGGGAGCTGTTTTTT.

There are a few counts of this clonotype. The chain couples TRBV7-8 to TRBJ2-7; no clear D. This CDR3 spans 15 amino acids. CDR1 and CDR2 (germline): SGHVS, FQNEAQ. V was shortened by 0 bases and J by 1 base, with 10 bases between the two germline ends. The CDR3 is CASSLALVGSYEQYF. The CDR3 DNA follows: TGTGCCAGCAGCTTAGCGCTGGTGGGATCCTACGAGCAGTACTTC.

The J gene is TRBJ2-3, the V gene TRBV29-1; D could derive from TRBD1 or TRBD2 (5 bases each). The germline V and J ends were trimmed by 1 base and 9 bases, with 11 bases remaining between them. This CDR3 region has 12 residues. Germline lookup yields CDR1 SQVTM and CDR2 ANQGSEA. CDR3 loop: CSVEAGGSTQYF. The CDR3 DNA reads TGCAGCGTTGAAGCTGGGGGATCAACGCAGTATTTT.